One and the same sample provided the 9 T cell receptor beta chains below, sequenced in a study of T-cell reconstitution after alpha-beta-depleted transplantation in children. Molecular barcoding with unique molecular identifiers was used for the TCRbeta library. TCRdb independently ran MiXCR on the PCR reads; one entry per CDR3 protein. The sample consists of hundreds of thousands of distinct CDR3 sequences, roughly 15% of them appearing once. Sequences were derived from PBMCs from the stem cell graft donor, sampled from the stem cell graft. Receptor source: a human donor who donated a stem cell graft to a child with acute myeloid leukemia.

DNA of the CDR3: TGTGCCAGCTCACCGGCGTCCTTGGGCAATTCACCCCTCCACTTT. The encoded protein is CASSPASLGNSPLHF. The chain is built from TRBV18 and TRBJ1-6, with unresolved D. V lost 3 bases and J lost 7, with 13 bases in between. Looked up from germline, CDR1 is KGHSH and CDR2 is LQKENI. The CDR3 has 15 amino acids.

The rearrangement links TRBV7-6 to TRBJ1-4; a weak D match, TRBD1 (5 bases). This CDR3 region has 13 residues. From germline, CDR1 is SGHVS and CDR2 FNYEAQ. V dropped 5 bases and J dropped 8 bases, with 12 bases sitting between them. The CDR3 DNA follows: TGTGCCAGCAGCCCCCAAGGGGAAGAAAAACTGTTTTTT. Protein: CASSPQGEEKLFF. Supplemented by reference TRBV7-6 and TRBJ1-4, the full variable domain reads GAGVSQSPRYKVTKRGQDVALRCDPISGHVSLYWYRQALGQGPEFLTYFNYEAQQDKSGLPNDRFSAERPEGSISTLTIQRTEQRDSAMYRCASSPQGEEKLFFGSGTQLSVL.

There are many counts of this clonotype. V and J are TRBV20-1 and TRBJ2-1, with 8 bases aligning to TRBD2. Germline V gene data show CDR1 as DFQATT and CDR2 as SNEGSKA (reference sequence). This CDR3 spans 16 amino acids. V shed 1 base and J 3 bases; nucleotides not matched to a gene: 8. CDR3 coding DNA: TGCAGTGCTAGAGTGAGGGCGGGGGGACACTACAATGAGCAGTTCTTC. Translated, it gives CSARVRAGGHYNEQFF.

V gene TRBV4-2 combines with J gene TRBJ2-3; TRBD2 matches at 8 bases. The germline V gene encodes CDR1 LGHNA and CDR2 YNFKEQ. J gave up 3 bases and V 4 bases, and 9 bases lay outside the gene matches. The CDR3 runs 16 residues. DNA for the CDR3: TGTGCCAGCAGCCCGGAGCGGGGGTGGAATACAGATACGCAGTATTTT. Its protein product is CASSPERGWNTDTQYF.

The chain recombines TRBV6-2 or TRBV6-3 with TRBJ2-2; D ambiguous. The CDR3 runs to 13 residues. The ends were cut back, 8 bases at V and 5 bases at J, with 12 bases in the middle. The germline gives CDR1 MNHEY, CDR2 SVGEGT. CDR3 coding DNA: TGTGCCAGCGAGAAGCGAGAGACCGGGGAGCTGTTTTTT. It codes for CASEKRETGELFF.

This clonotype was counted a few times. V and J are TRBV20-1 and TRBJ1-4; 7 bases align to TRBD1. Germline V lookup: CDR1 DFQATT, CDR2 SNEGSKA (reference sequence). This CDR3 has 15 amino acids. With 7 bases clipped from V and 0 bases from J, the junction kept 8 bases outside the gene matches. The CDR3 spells CSGSKTGATNEKLFF. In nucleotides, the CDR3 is TGCAGTGGATCTAAAACAGGGGCAACTAATGAAAAACTGTTTTTT.

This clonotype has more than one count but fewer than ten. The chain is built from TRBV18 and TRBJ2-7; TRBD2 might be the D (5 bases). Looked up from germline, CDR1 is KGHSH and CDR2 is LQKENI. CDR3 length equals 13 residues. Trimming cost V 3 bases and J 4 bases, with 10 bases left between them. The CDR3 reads CASSPTAGYEQYV. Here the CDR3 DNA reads TGTGCCAGCTCACCGACGGCGGGTTACGAGCAGTACGTC.

The CDR3 here is CSVEDLPTGGYTF. The DNA for the CDR3 is TGCAGCGTTGAAGATCTTCCAACGGGAGGCTACACCTTC. The chain employs TRBV29-1 and TRBJ1-2, with D unresolved. Germline values: CDR1 SQVTM, CDR2 ANQGSEA. This CDR3 spans 13 amino acids. V lost 0 bases to trimming and J lost 8 bases, with 13 bases between them.

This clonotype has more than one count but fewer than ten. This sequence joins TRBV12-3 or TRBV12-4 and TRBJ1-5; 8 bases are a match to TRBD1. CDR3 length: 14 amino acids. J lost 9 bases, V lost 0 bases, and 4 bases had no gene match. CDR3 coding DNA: TGTGCCAGCAGTTTAGCGCCAGGGGGCCGGCCCCAGCATTTT. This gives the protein CASSLAPGGRPQHF.